This T cell receptor (beta chain) derives from a study of beta chain features in type 1 diabetes. This clone came up a few times. Its antigen is not known. Expressed TCRB transcripts were sequenced after all isolated RNA was converted to cDNA. The repertoire was sequenced with immunoSEQ multiplex PCR; TCRdb's copy has only in-frame clones and lacks some. The sample gives 550,000 to 850,000 clones, roughly an eighth of which show up once; approximately 0.021% is in the top ten. V lost 6 bases to trimming and J lost 8 bases; unmatched junction nucleotides: 9. Germline-derived CDR1 and CDR2 are SQVTM and ANQGSEA. The length of the CDR3 is 12 residues. Notes on the study in general: The influence of HLA type on TCRB rearrangement stayed undetermined. Individuals with type 1 diabetes displayed fewer insertions and more deletions at VDJ junctions. Shorter templates might be favored by PCR, and equally so in patients and in controls. Researchers report that Type 1 diabetes patients had moderately but significantly shorter TCRB CDR3s across all four CD4+ subsets.

This rearrangement joins TRBV29-1 to TRBJ1-2; 7 nucleotides align to TRBD1. Material for sequencing was naive CD4+ T cells from blood. This sequence originates from a man in his late teens or twenties with type 1 diabetes. The CDR3 DNA is TGCAGCGTCCTGGACAGGTTGGGCGGCTACACCTTC. Its protein product is CSVLDRLGGYTF. Together with reference TRBV29-1 and TRBJ1-2, the CDR3 gives the full variable domain: SAVISQKPSRDICQRGTSLTIQCQVDSQVTMMFWYRQQPGQSLTLIATANQGSEATYESGFVIDKFPISRPNLTFSTLTVSNMSPEDSSIYLCSVLDRLGGYTFGSGTRLTVV.